This record looks at one TCR beta chain sequence and its context. The antigen is undetermined. Constant-segment primers were used for 5'RACE, and the resulting TCR alpha and TCR beta cDNA libraries carried sample barcodes and UMIs. TCRdb itself ran the 5' RACE reads through MiXCR, one entry per CDR3 protein. The data show fewer than 350,000 distinct CDR3 sequences, less than 9.5% seen once. The sample originates from a study of T-cell memory formation after mild COVID-19. Study-wide findings and caveats: Day 37-peaking second-wave clones had unconfirmed SARS-CoV-2 specificity. Memory sampled before infection contained some responding clones, suggesting cross-reactive memory joined. Day 15 to 85 contracting clones showed balanced CD4/CD8; day 15 to 37 expanders favored CD4+.

The sequence derives from a man between 18 and 35 years old who had mild COVID-19 (a few samples of this study predate the infection). Cell type and time point are not known. Sequenced sample: PBMCs or a T cell subset sorted from them (not recorded which).

The chain's CDR3 is CASSYIGNTIYF. The DNA for the CDR3 is TGTGCCAGCAGTTACATTGGAAACACCATATATTTT. The J gene is TRBJ1-3, the V gene TRBV6-6, with D hard to call. The germline V and J ends were trimmed by 2 bases and 3 bases, with 2 bases remaining between them. CDR1 and CDR2 (germline): MNHNY, SVGAGI (reference sequence). There are 12 residues in the CDR3.